One sample yielded the 21 T cell receptor beta chains listed below, sequenced in a study of OX40 agonist ivuxolimab in advanced cancers. Sequenced by immunoSEQ multiplex PCR; TCRdb stores in-frame clones only, minus some. The sample holds tens of thousands of clones; roughly nine tenths are singletons and the top ten take approximately 0.94%. This sample comprised CD4+ or CD8+ T cells sorted from blood, obtained in a trial of the OX40 agonist ivuxolimab. The receptor source for this set is an adult with an advanced solid tumor such as melanoma, head and neck, liver or kidney cancer.

The rearrangement joins TRBV7-9 to TRBJ2-7; D possibly corresponds to TRBD2 (6 bases). V gave up 2 bases and J gave up 2 bases, with 10 bases separating them. Germline CDR1 SEHNR, CDR2 FQNEAQ (reference sequence). The CDR3 spans 14 residues. CDR3 nucleotides: TGTGCCAGCAGCTTAAAGGCGGGACCCTACGAGCAGTACTTC. Translating it yields CASSLKAGPYEQYF.

This clone showed up just once. The V and J genes are TRBV30 and TRBJ1-1; no clear D. The V end lost 2 bases, the J end lost 6 bases, and 13 bases lay between the germline ends. Germline V gene data show CDR1 as GTSNPN and CDR2 as SVGIG (reference sequence). The CDR3 runs 13 residues. The CDR3 loop is CAWSPLPSAEAFF. The DNA for the CDR3 is TGTGCCTGGAGTCCCCTCCCATCCGCTGAAGCTTTCTTT.

The genes are TRBV7-8 and TRBJ2-3; D ambiguous. Trimming pared 5 bases from V and 4 bases from J, leaving 10 bases between. CDR3 length equals 13 residues. Looked up from germline, CDR1 is SGHVS and CDR2 is FQNEAQ. Here the CDR3 reads CASSPPGPDTQYF. CDR3 in DNA: TGTGCCAGCAGCCCGCCAGGCCCAGATACGCAGTATTTT.

CDR3 sequence: CASSRSGTNTEAFF. CDR3 nucleotides: TGTGCCAGCTCGCGTTCCGGGACCAACACTGAAGCTTTCTTT. This chain connects TRBV18 to TRBJ1-1, with D perhaps matching TRBD1 (5 bases). This CDR3 is built from 14 residues. Germline V lookup: CDR1 KGHSH, CDR2 LQKENI. The V gene lost 6 bases and the J gene lost 2 bases, with 13 bases spanning the gap.

The genes are TRBV10-2 and TRBJ2-1; the D gene is possibly TRBD1 (5 bases). V was trimmed by 8 bases and J by 8 bases, leaving 16 bases between them. The germline V gene encodes CDR1 WSHSY and CDR2 SAAADI. The CDR3 runs 13 residues. CDR3 sequence (DNA): TGCGCCAGCCAATGGTACAGGAACGATGAGCAGTTCTTC. Its protein product is CASQWYRNDEQFF.

CDR3 residues: CASTGDVAGTDTQYF. The CDR3 region has the DNA TGTGCCAGCACAGGGGATGTAGCGGGGACAGATACGCAGTATTTT. This rearrangement joins TRBV6-1 to TRBJ2-3; 8 bases are a match to TRBD2. The CDR3 has 15 amino acids. V shed 7 bases and J 3 bases; nucleotides not matched to a gene: 9. CDR1 and CDR2 (germline): MNHNS, SASEGT.

Only one count was recorded for this clone. This chain joins TRBV28 and TRBJ2-2, with D possibly TRBD2 on 6 matching bases. The CDR3 has 15 amino acids. Trimming removed 6 bases from V and 3 bases from J, with 14 bases in between. Germline CDR1 reads MDHEN; CDR2 reads SYDVKM. The CDR3 DNA reads as TGTGCCAGCAGCGCAGGAGGGTATGACACCGGGGAGCTGTTTTTT. It encodes CASSAGGYDTGELFF.

The chain joins TRBV5-1 to TRBJ1-2; maybe TRBD1 (6 bases). Germline values: CDR1 SGHRS, CDR2 YFSETQ. The CDR3 sequence is 14 residues long. Trimming took 4 bases from V and 4 from J, leaving 14 bases between them. CDR3 sequence: CASSTRGGGYGYTF. CDR3 in DNA: TGCGCCAGCAGCACCCGGGGAGGGGGCTATGGCTACACCTTC.

This rearrangement joins TRBV18 to TRBJ2-2, with no clear D. Between the trimmed V and J ends, which lost 3 bases and 0 bases, there was a span of 8 bases. This CDR3 region has 15 residues. Germline loops: CDR1 KGHSH, CDR2 LQKENI. The CDR3 sequence: CASSPIHANTGELFF. The CDR3 DNA reads as TGTGCCAGCTCACCTATACACGCGAACACCGGGGAGCTGTTTTTT.

The chain joins TRBV11-1 to TRBJ2-5; a possible D gene is TRBD1 (5 bases). Trimming removed 1 base from V and 3 bases from J, with 12 bases in between. CDR1 and CDR2 (germline): SGHAT, FQDESV (reference sequence). The CDR3 extends over 15 amino acids. The CDR3 sequence is CASSLGGPQEETQYF. The CDR3 coding sequence is TGTGCCAGCAGCTTAGGGGGCCCTCAGGAAGAGACCCAGTACTTC.

The J gene is TRBJ2-5, the V gene TRBV5-4; 10 bases are a match to TRBD1. TRBJ2-7 explains the end of the DNA better; the J call may be wrong. Germline V CDR1 and CDR2: SGHNT, YYREEE (reference sequence). The CDR3 covers 14 residues. CDR3 amino acids: CASSFRTGGSEQYF. DNA of the CDR3: TGTGCCAGCAGCTTCCGGACAGGGGGTAGCGAGCAGTACTTC.

V is TRBV18 and J is TRBJ2-2; the D gene is possibly TRBD2 (5 bases). CDR1 is KGHSH and CDR2 is LQKENI in the germline V gene. The CDR3 runs 15 residues. V was trimmed by 3 bases and J by 1 base, leaving 9 bases between them. CDR3 coding DNA: TGTGCCAGCTCACCCGTTAGCGAGAACACCGGGGAGCTGTTTTTT. Translated, it gives CASSPVSENTGELFF.

This clone was observed a single time. V usage is TRBV15 and J usage is TRBJ1-2; D ambiguous. V lost 0 bases, J lost 5 bases, and 7 bases lay in between. The CDR3 length is 13 residues. Germline V gene lookup returns CDR1 LNHNV and CDR2 YYDKDF (reference sequence). The chain's CDR3 is CATSRDYRYGYTF. The CDR3 coding sequence is TGTGCCACCAGCAGAGATTACCGGTATGGCTACACCTTC.

This chain joins TRBV9 and TRBJ2-1, with TRBD2 identical over 8 bases. The junction had 8 bases not matched to a gene; V was cut back by 3 bases and J by 6 bases. Germline CDR1 reads SGDLS; CDR2 reads YYNGEE. This CDR3 has 15 residues. This CDR3 is CASSEAPTSANEQFF. The CDR3 DNA reads as TGTGCCAGCAGCGAGGCCCCGACTAGCGCCAATGAGCAGTTCTTC. Full variable domain (remainder filled in from reference TRBV9 and TRBJ2-1): DSGVTQTPKHLITATGQRVTLRCSPRSGDLSVYWYQQSLDQGLQFLIQYYNGEERAKGNILERFSAQQFPDLHSELNLSSLELGDSALYFCASSEAPTSANEQFFGPGTRLTVL.

The V gene is TRBV10-3, the J gene TRBJ2-3; 7 bases match TRBD2. This CDR3 contains 15 residues. The V gene end was trimmed by 6 bases and the J gene end by 0 bases; junction bases not matched to a gene: 6. The germline gives CDR1 ENHRY, CDR2 SYGVKD. The CDR3 region is CAIRALAVSTDTQYF. The DNA of the CDR3 is TGTGCCATCAGGGCGCTAGCGGTGAGCACAGATACGCAGTATTTT.

The chain employs TRBV5-6 and TRBJ2-1, with D perhaps matching TRBD1 or TRBD2 (5 bases each). This CDR3 has 13 amino acids. The germline V gene encodes CDR1 SGHDT and CDR2 YYEEEE. Deletions cut 5 bases from V and 7 bases from J, with 13 bases between. DNA for the CDR3: TGTGCCAGCAGAACCGGGACGTTTAATGAGCAGTTCTTC. It is translated as CASRTGTFNEQFF.

The chain uses TRBV5-6 and TRBJ2-3; 11 bases are shared with TRBD1. The CDR3 is 16 amino acids. Losses at the gene ends were 4 bases for V and 2 bases for J; bases not matched to a gene: 6. Germline CDR1 SGHDT, CDR2 YYEEEE. CDR3 amino acids: CASSLDRGRYTDTQYF. The DNA of the CDR3 is TGTGCCAGCAGCCTGGACAGGGGGCGGTACACAGATACGCAGTATTTT.

Regarding this clone: An end of the junction differs from the germline gene, which may be a read error. The chain combines TRBV7-7 with TRBJ2-1, with 11 nucleotides matching TRBD1. CDR3 length: 14 residues. Germline CDR1 SSHAT, CDR2 FNYEAQ (reference sequence). In DNA, the CDR3 is TGTGCTAGCAGCCCGGGACAGGGGGTTGGCGAGCAGTTCTTC. As protein: CASSPGQGVGEQFF.

The V and J genes are TRBV11-3 and TRBJ2-5, with D possibly TRBD2 on 7 matching bases. CDR3 length: 16 residues. With 5 bases removed from V and 2 bases from J, the gap between germline ends came to 18 bases. Germline CDR1 SGHNT, CDR2 YENEEA. CDR3: CASSPGASGYQETQYF. The CDR3 nucleotides are TGTGCCAGCAGCCCGGGGGCTAGCGGATATCAAGAGACCCAGTACTTC. Drawing the rest from reference TRBV11-3 and TRBJ2-5, the complete variable domain is EAGVVQSPRYKIIEKKQPVAFWCNPISGHNTLYWYLQNLGQGPELLIRYENEEAVDDSQLPKDRFSAERLKGVDSTLKIQPAELGDSAVYLCASSPGASGYQETQYFGPGTRLLVL.

This clone was observed a few times. This chain connects TRBV9 to TRBJ2-7; TRBD1 is a possible D gene (6 bases). V lost 4 bases and J lost 6, with 11 bases in between. CDR3 length: 12 residues. Germline V lookup: CDR1 SGDLS, CDR2 YYNGEE. CDR3 amino acids: CASSKDSFEQYF. The CDR3 region has the DNA TGTGCCAGCAGCAAGGACAGTTTCGAGCAGTACTTC.

This chain links TRBV19 with TRBJ2-7; D is unclear. V lost 4 bases and J 0 bases, leaving 13 bases between the germline ends. CDR3 length: 15 amino acids. Germline V gives CDR1 LNHDA, CDR2 SQIVND (reference sequence). The CDR3 protein is CASSTGPPHSYEQYF. The CDR3 DNA sequence: TGTGCCAGTAGTACCGGCCCCCCGCACTCCTACGAGCAGTACTTC.